The 27 T cell receptor beta chains in this list originate from one sample, sequenced in a study of CD8 T cells in ankylosing spondylitis. No antigens are known for them. Study outcomes and limitations: A motif of under 10 highly homologous TCR beta variants was seen as apparently characteristic of ankylosing spondylitis blood.

TCRdb re-called the 5' RACE reads through MiXCR, storing one row per CDR3 protein. The data contain roughly 470,000 distinct CDR3 sequences, 20% to 30% of them singletons. The specimen sequenced was blood, either unsorted or a sorted T cell fraction (not recorded which). These receptors were taken from a male donor with ankylosing spondylitis.

The gene calls are TRBV27 and TRBJ2-7; 9 positions match TRBD2. This CDR3 comprises 16 residues. From germline, CDR1 is MNHEY and CDR2 SMNVEV (reference sequence). The CDR3 DNA sequence: TGTGCCAGCAGTCGTATGGCCGGGACTAGCTCCCACGAGCAGTACGTC. Translating it yields CASSRMAGTSSHEQYV.

The gene calls are TRBV4-2 and TRBJ2-1; weak D call: TRBD1 (6 bases). V was trimmed by 1 base and J by 4 bases, leaving 14 bases between them. The CDR3 contains 16 residues. CDR1 and CDR2 from the germline V gene are LGHNA and YNFKEQ. CDR3 nucleotides: TGTGCCAGCAGCCAAGGTCATGGGGACACATACAATGAGCAGTTCTTC. Encoded protein: CASSQGHGDTYNEQFF.

This rearrangement joins TRBV19 to TRBJ1-2; TRBD1 agrees at 7 bases. Germline CDR1 LNHDA, CDR2 SQIVND (reference sequence). J gave up 5 bases and V 5 bases, and 14 bases lay outside the gene matches. This CDR3 has 16 residues. The CDR3 DNA reads as TGTGCCAGTAGTCACCCAGGACAGGCTGGGGCATATGGCTACACCTTC. Residues: CASSHPGQAGAYGYTF.

The chain couples TRBV12-3 or TRBV12-4 to TRBJ2-7; D uncertain. V shed 2 bases and J shed 0 bases, with 8 bases lying between them. The CDR3 has 14 amino acids. DNA for the CDR3: TGTGCCAGCAGTTTATCCAGCAGCTCCTACGAGCAGTACGTC. It translates to CASSLSSSSYEQYV.

V is TRBV10-3 and J is TRBJ1-1; 9 nucleotides match TRBD1. CDR3 length: 16 residues. Germline V lookup: CDR1 ENHRY, CDR2 SYGVKD. V was pared by 11 bases and J by 3 bases, with 16 bases of the junction left unmatched. CDR3 sequence (DNA): TGTGCCTCACAAGCCGGTAACAGGGGGCGAGACACTGAAGCTTTCTTT. It codes for CASQAGNRGRDTEAFF.

CDR3 loop: CSARESGNDRNEQFF. The DNA of the CDR3 is TGCAGTGCTAGAGAATCCGGAAACGACAGGAATGAGCAGTTCTTC. V gene TRBV20-1 combines with J gene TRBJ2-1, with a tentative D call TRBD1 (6 bases). The CDR3 has 15 amino acids. Per the germline V gene, CDR1 is DFQATT and CDR2 is SNEGSKA (reference sequence). The V gene lost 0 bases and the J gene lost 7 bases, with 16 bases spanning the gap.

This clonotype has more than one count but fewer than ten. The gene calls are TRBV15 and TRBJ2-3; either TRBD1 or TRBD2 may fit D (6 bases each). V shed 5 bases and J shed 6 bases, with 12 bases lying between them. This CDR3 is built from 13 residues. The germline V gene has CDR1 LNHNV and CDR2 YYDKDF (reference sequence). The CDR3 DNA sequence: TGTGCCACCAGCTGGGGGGCGTGGGATACGCAGTATTTT. Translation gives CATSWGAWDTQYF.

V gene TRBV20-1 combines with J gene TRBJ1-1; weak D call: TRBD1 (6 bases). CDR1 is DFQATT, CDR2 SNEGSKA, per germline (reference sequence). V was shortened by 3 bases and J by 5 bases, with 10 bases between the two germline ends. This CDR3 is 12 amino acids long. This chain's CDR3 is CSASAGVTEAFF. The CDR3 bases are TGCAGTGCTAGTGCAGGGGTAACTGAAGCTTTCTTT.

The chain employs TRBV27 and TRBJ1-2, with TRBD1 identical over 7 bases. CDR3 length equals 15 residues. Germline CDR1 MNHEY, CDR2 SMNVEV (reference sequence). Germline trimming cut 3 bases from V and 7 bases from J; bases unmatched to any gene: 11. CDR3 in amino acids: CASSFVTGRNLGYTF. CDR3 nucleotides: TGTGCCAGCAGTTTTGTGACAGGGAGGAATCTTGGCTACACCTTC.

The gene calls are TRBV12-3 or TRBV12-4 and TRBJ2-5; D might be TRBD2 (5 bases). The CDR3 is 15 amino acids. The germline V and J ends were trimmed by 1 base and 5 bases, with 14 bases remaining between them. CDR3 sequence reads: CASSLVETPGETQYF. The CDR3 DNA reads as TGTGCCAGCAGTTTAGTAGAGACCCCGGGGGAGACCCAGTACTTC.

The chain combines TRBV10-3 with TRBJ1-1; D is uncertain. This CDR3 spans 14 amino acids. V was trimmed by 0 bases and J by 2 bases, leaving 7 bases between them. Germline V gives CDR1 ENHRY, CDR2 SYGVKD. CDR3 DNA sequence: TGTGCCATCAGTGAGTCTGGGTATAACACTGAAGCTTTCTTT. Amino acid sequence: CAISESGYNTEAFF.

The J gene is TRBJ1-5, the V gene TRBV29-1; D gene unclear. Germline lookup yields CDR1 SQVTM and CDR2 ANQGSEA. The ends were cut back, 4 bases at V and 3 bases at J, with 10 bases in the middle. The CDR3 is 13 amino acids. This chain's CDR3 is CSVGDRINQPQHF. The CDR3 DNA follows: TGCAGCGTTGGGGATAGGATCAATCAGCCCCAGCATTTT.

The V call is TRBV20-1, the J call TRBJ1-1, with D maybe TRBD1 (5 bases). This CDR3 is 12 amino acids long. Germline CDR1 reads DFQATT; CDR2 reads SNEGSKA (reference sequence). V was pared by 6 bases and J by 4 bases, with 12 bases between. As DNA, the CDR3 is TGCAGTGCCCGCAGGGCGAGCACTGAAGCTTTCTTT. This encodes CSARRASTEAFF.

The chain is built from TRBV6-1 and TRBJ1-4, with D perhaps TRBD1 (5 bases). V shed 4 bases and J shed 11 bases, with 11 bases lying between them. This CDR3 comprises 12 residues. The germline CDR1 and CDR2 sequences are MNHNS and SASEGT. CDR3 loop: CASSVEKGKLFF. CDR3 in DNA: TGTGCCAGCAGTGTCGAGAAGGGGAAACTGTTTTTT.

The rearrangement joins TRBV20-1 to TRBJ1-5, with no clear D. This CDR3 has 13 amino acids. V was cut by 3 bases and J by 3 bases, with 9 bases left in between. CDR1 and CDR2 (germline): DFQATT, SNEGSKA (reference sequence). The DNA for the CDR3 is TGCAGTGCTAGTGGGGAGAACAATCAGCCCCAGCATTTT. Encoded protein: CSASGENNQPQHF.

The chain recombines TRBV7-2 with TRBJ1-1; D unclear. The V end lost 1 base, the J end lost 1 base, and 10 bases lay between the germline ends. CDR1 is SGHTA, CDR2 FQGNSA, per germline. The CDR3 has 15 residues. As DNA, the CDR3 is TGTGCCAGCAGCTTAGAGGTGCTGGGGAACACTGAAGCTTTCTTT. Translated, it gives CASSLEVLGNTEAFF.

This rearrangement joins TRBV10-3 to TRBJ2-5; D possibly corresponds to TRBD2 (6 bases). With 7 bases removed from V and 4 bases from J, the gap between germline ends came to 22 bases. The CDR3 is 16 residues long. Germline loops: CDR1 ENHRY, CDR2 SYGVKD. CDR3 loop: CAINGQGPTAGETQYF. The CDR3, as DNA: TGTGCCATCAACGGCCAGGGTCCTACAGCGGGAGAGACCCAGTACTTC.

This clonotype has only a few counts. The V gene is TRBV11-2, the J gene TRBJ2-3; no reliable D call. The CDR3 extends over 16 amino acids. CDR1 and CDR2 (germline): SGHAT, FQNNGV. V lost 2 bases and J lost 1, with 13 bases in between. The CDR3 sequence is CASSLLSLAGTDTQYF. In DNA, the CDR3 is TGTGCCAGCAGCTTACTTTCCCTTGCGGGCACAGATACGCAGTATTTT. Drawing the rest from reference TRBV11-2 and TRBJ2-3, the complete variable domain is EAGVAQSPRYKIIEKRQSVAFWCNPISGHATLYWYQQILGQGPKLLIQFQNNGVVDDSQLPKDRFSAERLKGVDSTLKIQPAKLEDSAVYLCASSLLSLAGTDTQYFGPGTRLTVL.

J is TRBJ2-3 and V is TRBV5-1; 7 bases line up with TRBD2. The junction had 7 bases not matched to a gene; V was cut back by 0 bases and J by 3 bases. The CDR3 length is 16 residues. CDR1 SGHRS and CDR2 YFSETQ come from the germline V gene. This chain's CDR3 is CASSLAAGAGTDTQYF. In DNA form, the CDR3 reads TGCGCCAGCAGCTTGGCGGCGGGAGCGGGGACAGATACGCAGTATTTT.

This clonotype is a singleton in its sample. The chain couples TRBV29-1 to TRBJ2-1; D gene ambiguous. Germline CDR1 SQVTM, CDR2 ANQGSEA. V was clipped by 2 bases and J by 5 bases, with 13 bases between them. This CDR3 has 14 residues. The CDR3 nucleotides are TGCAGCGTTGAACCCCGGCGGATCCACAATGAGCAGTTCTTC. This gives the protein CSVEPRRIHNEQFF.

This chain joins TRBV29-1 and TRBJ1-1; D is perhaps TRBD1 (5 bases). The germline CDR1 and CDR2 sequences are SQVTM and ANQGSEA. V was shortened by 4 bases and J by 5 bases, with 14 bases between the two germline ends. CDR3 length equals 13 residues. As DNA, the CDR3 is TGCAGCGTTGGGGGCAGGGATGGGACTGAAGCTTTCTTT. This gives the protein CSVGGRDGTEAFF.

This clonotype was seen a handful of times. V usage is TRBV7-2 and J usage is TRBJ1-5; D remains unclear. This CDR3 has 15 amino acids. Trimming removed 4 bases at V and 5 bases at J, with 15 bases between. CDR1 and CDR2 (germline): SGHTA, FQGNSA. The CDR3 nucleotides read TGTGCCAGCAGCTCCGGGCCTAGGGCCCATCAGCCCCAGCATTTT. Translated, it gives CASSSGPRAHQPQHF.

J is TRBJ1-3 and V is TRBV30; D is unclear. V was pared by 0 bases and J by 11 bases, with 14 bases between. The germline V gene encodes CDR1 GTSNPN and CDR2 SVGIG (reference sequence). The CDR3 runs 13 residues. CDR3 sequence reads: CAWSVAAKGAIYF. DNA for the CDR3: TGTGCCTGGAGTGTTGCCGCCAAAGGCGCCATATATTTT.

This clonotype was picked up a small number of times. The rearrangement links TRBV29-1 to TRBJ1-1, with D uncertain. Germline CDR1 SQVTM, CDR2 ANQGSEA. V was shortened by 6 bases and J by 7 bases, with 9 bases between the two germline ends. The CDR3 runs to 10 residues. For the CDR3, the DNA is TGCAGCGTAGTCTTCCGTGAAGCTTTCTTT. This translates into CSVVFREAFF.

This rearrangement joins TRBV5-1 to TRBJ1-4; TRBD1 is a possible D gene (6 bases). The CDR3 totals 15 residues. V was shortened by 4 bases and J by 2 bases, with 12 bases between the two germline ends. The germline V gene encodes CDR1 SGHRS and CDR2 YFSETQ. The CDR3 loop is CASSQPGATNEKLFF. DNA for the CDR3: TGCGCCAGCAGCCAACCAGGGGCTACTAATGAAAAACTGTTTTTT.

V is TRBV11-2 and J is TRBJ2-1; perhaps TRBD2 as D (7 bases). V lost 5 bases and J lost 3, with 17 bases in between. This CDR3 is built from 16 residues. The germline gives CDR1 SGHAT, CDR2 FQNNGV. The CDR3 nucleotides are TGTGCCAGCAGCCCGGAGGGGGGGGTCGGCTACAATGAGCAGTTCTTC. Translation: CASSPEGGVGYNEQFF.

This clonotype was seen more than once but under ten times. The V gene is TRBV20-1, the J gene TRBJ1-4, with D uncertain. The CDR3 extends over 13 amino acids. V was trimmed by 5 bases and J by 6 bases, leaving 13 bases between them. Looked up from germline, CDR1 is DFQATT and CDR2 is SNEGSKA (reference sequence). The CDR3 reads CSAETDPYEKLFF. DNA for the CDR3: TGCAGTGCTGAGACCGATCCTTATGAAAAACTGTTTTTT.